The entry that follows covers one T cell receptor (beta chain) sequence. The antigen is unknown. This entry is derived from a study of T cell repertoires in cytomegalovirus infection. One entry per CDR3 protein, called by TCRdb with MiXCR from the reads. The sample contains more than 85,000 distinct CDR3 sequences, about 15% of which appear only once. V lost 5 bases and J lost 7, with 18 bases in between. The CDR3 is 14 residues long. Germline-derived CDR1 and CDR2 are LNHDA and SQIVND (reference sequence). Findings and limits, study-wide: CMV-specific HLA-C-restricted TCR beta clonotypes dominated the ex vivo response.

This rearrangement joins TRBV19 to TRBJ2-7; possible D gene TRBD2, 6 bases. This TCR was recovered from a human donor in good health (CMV status not recorded). Some clones in this sample may be carry-over from other donors' samples. Sequencing was performed on PBMCs. Here the CDR3 DNA reads TGTGCCAGTAGTTTGACGACAGTTGCGGGGGAGCAGTACTTC. This gives the protein CASSLTTVAGEQYF.